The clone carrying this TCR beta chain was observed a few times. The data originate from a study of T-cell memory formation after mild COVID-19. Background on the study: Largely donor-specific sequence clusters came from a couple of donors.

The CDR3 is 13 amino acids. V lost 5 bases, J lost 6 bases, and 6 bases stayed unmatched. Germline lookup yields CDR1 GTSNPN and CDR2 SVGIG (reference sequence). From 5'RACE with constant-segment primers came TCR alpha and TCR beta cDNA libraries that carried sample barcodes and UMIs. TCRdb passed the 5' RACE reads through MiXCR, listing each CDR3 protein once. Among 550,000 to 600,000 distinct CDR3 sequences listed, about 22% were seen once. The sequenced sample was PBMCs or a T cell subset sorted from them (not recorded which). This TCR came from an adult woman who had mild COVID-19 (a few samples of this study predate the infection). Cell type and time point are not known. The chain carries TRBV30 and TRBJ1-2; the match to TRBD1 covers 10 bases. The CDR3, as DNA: TGTGCCTGGCGAGGACAGGGGGGTCATGGCTACACCTTC. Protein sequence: CAWRGQGGHGYTF.